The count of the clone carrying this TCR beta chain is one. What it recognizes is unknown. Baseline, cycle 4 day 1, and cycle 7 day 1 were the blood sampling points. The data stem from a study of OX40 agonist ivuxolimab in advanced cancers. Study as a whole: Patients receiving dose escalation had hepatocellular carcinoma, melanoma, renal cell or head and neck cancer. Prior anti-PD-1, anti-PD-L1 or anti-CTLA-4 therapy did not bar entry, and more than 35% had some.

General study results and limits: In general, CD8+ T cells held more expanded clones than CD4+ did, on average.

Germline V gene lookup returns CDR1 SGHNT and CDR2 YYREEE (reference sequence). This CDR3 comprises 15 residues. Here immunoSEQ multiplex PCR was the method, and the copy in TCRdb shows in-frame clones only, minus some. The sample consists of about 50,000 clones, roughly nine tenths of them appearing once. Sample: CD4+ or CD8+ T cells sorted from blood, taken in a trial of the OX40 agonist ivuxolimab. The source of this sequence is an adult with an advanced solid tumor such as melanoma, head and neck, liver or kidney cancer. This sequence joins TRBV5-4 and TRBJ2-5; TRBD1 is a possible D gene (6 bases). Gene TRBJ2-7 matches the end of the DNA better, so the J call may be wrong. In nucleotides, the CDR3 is TGTGCCAGCAGCTTGGTGGCAGGGGAAGACCACGAGCAGTACTTC. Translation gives CASSLVAGEDHEQYF.